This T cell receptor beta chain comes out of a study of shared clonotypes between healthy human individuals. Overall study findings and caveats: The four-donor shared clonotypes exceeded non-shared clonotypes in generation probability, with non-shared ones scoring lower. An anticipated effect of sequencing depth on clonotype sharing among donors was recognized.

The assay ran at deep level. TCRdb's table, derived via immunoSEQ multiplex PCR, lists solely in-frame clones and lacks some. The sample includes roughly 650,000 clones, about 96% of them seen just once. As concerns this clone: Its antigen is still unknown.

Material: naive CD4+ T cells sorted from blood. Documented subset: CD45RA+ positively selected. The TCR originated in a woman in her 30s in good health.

The CDR3: CASTPSLYRGNQETQYF. The CDR3 DNA reads as TGCGCCAGCACCCCAAGCCTTTATCGGGGGAACCAAGAGACCCAGTACTTC. V and J are TRBV4-1 and TRBJ2-5; possible D gene TRBD2, 6 bases. The V gene's germline CDR1 is MGHRA and CDR2 YSYEKL. The CDR3 spans 17 residues. V was cut by 7 bases and J by 0 bases, with 21 bases left in between.